Each of the 15 T cell receptor beta chains below was sequenced from the same sample in a study of CD8 T cells in Susac syndrome. Roughly 0.45 to 1 ug RNA was reverse transcribed with random hexamers. MiXCR, applied by TCRdb to the immunoSEQ multiplex PCR reads, yields one record per CDR3 protein. This sample has approximately 260,000 distinct CDR3 sequences; 90% to 96% occur once, and the top ten carry 0.08% to 0.11%. The sample taken for sequencing was CD4+ T cells from PBMCs. The receptors come from a human donor with Susac syndrome.

This clonotype showed up just once. The chain uses TRBV9 and TRBJ1-5; D might be TRBD1 (5 bases). From germline, CDR1 is SGDLS and CDR2 YYNGEE. V was trimmed by 1 base and J by 0 bases, leaving 11 bases between them. This CDR3 spans 16 amino acids. The CDR3 sequence: CASSVRGRASNQPQHF. In DNA, the CDR3 is TGTGCCAGCAGCGTAAGGGGCAGGGCTAGCAATCAGCCCCAGCATTTT.

The chain recombines TRBV7-9 with TRBJ1-2; 9 bases are shared with TRBD1. Germline CDR1 SEHNR, CDR2 FQNEAQ (reference sequence). The CDR3 is 14 residues long. V lost 6 bases and J lost 8; bases outside the gene matches: 10. The CDR3 sequence: CASSPGQGLEGYTF. CDR3 DNA: TGTGCCAGCAGTCCTGGACAGGGGCTTGAGGGCTACACCTTC.

The chain combines TRBV20-1 with TRBJ2-7; 7 nucleotides agree with TRBD1. V trimming: 5 bases; J trimming: 2 bases; junction bases outside the gene matches: 9. The CDR3 contains 14 residues. From germline, CDR1 is DFQATT and CDR2 SNEGSKA (reference sequence). CDR3 region: CSASPDRVAYEQYF. CDR3 nucleotide sequence: TGCAGTGCTTCCCCCGACAGGGTAGCCTACGAGCAGTACTTC.

J is TRBJ2-7 and V is TRBV29-1, with D possibly being TRBD2 (5 bases). Trimming shortened V by 3 bases and J by 4 bases, and 16 bases separated the two germline ends. Per germline, CDR1 SQVTM and CDR2 ANQGSEA. The CDR3 length is 14 residues. As DNA, the CDR3 is TGCAGCGTTGAGCGAGGAGGCCCTGGATACGAGCAGTACTTC. Amino acids: CSVERGGPGYEQYF.

The chain is built from TRBV27 and TRBJ1-2; D is ambiguous. In germline, CDR1 is MNHEY, CDR2 SMNVEV (reference sequence). The CDR3 extends over 8 amino acids. V was cut by 10 bases and J by 6 bases, with 3 bases left in between. The CDR3 bases are TGTGCCAAGGATGGCTACACCTTC. Translation: CAKDGYTF.

A single count supports this clonotype. The chain is built from TRBV24-1 and TRBJ2-7; 8 bases agree with TRBD2. The CDR3 runs to 14 residues. The J segment lost 6 bases and the V segment lost 5 bases, leaving 8 bases of the junction unmatched. Germline CDR1 is KGHDR and CDR2 is SFDVKD. The CDR3 protein is CATSAAGGSREQYF. The CDR3 DNA is TGTGCCACCAGTGCGGCGGGAGGAAGCCGCGAGCAGTACTTC.

The V and J genes are TRBV15 and TRBJ2-2, with 7 nucleotides matching TRBD2. Germline lookup yields CDR1 LNHNV and CDR2 YYDKDF (reference sequence). V dropped 8 bases and J dropped 1; count of bases not matched to a gene: 4. This CDR3 has 14 residues. CDR3 loop: CATQGLRNTGELFF. CDR3 sequence (DNA): TGTGCCACCCAGGGACTAAGGAACACCGGGGAGCTGTTTTTT.

This clonotype showed up just a few times. Here the CDR3 reads CASSVVTGNTEAFF. As DNA, the CDR3 is TGTGCCAGCAGCGTAGTCACAGGGAACACTGAAGCTTTCTTT. The chain links TRBV9 to TRBJ1-1, with D perhaps matching TRBD1 (5 bases). Germline CDR1 and CDR2: SGDLS and YYNGEE. Between the trimmed V and J ends, which lost 0 bases and 1 base, there was a span of 7 bases. This CDR3 is 14 amino acids long. The variable domain in full, with the rest retrieved from reference TRBV9 and TRBJ1-1, is DSGVTQTPKHLITATGQRVTLRCSPRSGDLSVYWYQQSLDQGLQFLIQYYNGEERAKGNILERFSAQQFPDLHSELNLSSLELGDSALYFCASSVVTGNTEAFFGQGTRLTVV.

This rearrangement joins TRBV23-1 to TRBJ2-5; TRBD1 matches at 9 bases. TRBV23-1 is noted as an ORF with a role that remains uncertain. The CDR3 extends over 13 amino acids. With 6 bases clipped from V and 5 bases from J, the junction kept 4 bases outside the gene matches. This CDR3 is CASREQGAETQYF. CDR3 DNA sequence: TGCGCCAGCAGGGAACAGGGGGCTGAGACCCAGTACTTC.

The J gene is TRBJ1-2, the V gene TRBV12-5; the D is unclear. This CDR3 is 13 amino acids long. V was shortened by 6 bases and J by 7 bases, with 15 bases between the two germline ends. CDR1 LGHNT and CDR2 FRNRAP come from the germline V gene. CDR3 nucleotides: TGTGCTAGTGGCCCCGCGGGCAGGCCTGGCTACACCTTC. Translated: CASGPAGRPGYTF.

The chain combines TRBV11-2 with TRBJ2-1; 10 bases align to TRBD2. Trimming at V came to 5 bases and at J to 4 bases, leaving 8 bases not matched to a gene. Germline V CDR1 and CDR2: SGHAT, FQNNGV. The length of the CDR3 is 16 residues. In DNA form, the CDR3 reads TGTGCCAGCAGCCCTATGGTAGCGGGAGGATACAATGAGCAGTTCTTC. It encodes CASSPMVAGGYNEQFF.

The rearrangement uses TRBV19 and TRBJ1-2; D is ambiguous. CDR3 length equals 15 residues. The germline CDR1 and CDR2 sequences are LNHDA and SQIVND (reference sequence). V was cut by 1 base and J by 1 base, with 10 bases left in between. The CDR3 sequence is CASSIVSKGNYGYTF. In DNA form, the CDR3 reads TGTGCCAGTAGTATAGTTTCGAAGGGTAACTATGGCTACACCTTC.

The chain uses TRBV30 and TRBJ1-5; TRBD1 is a possible D gene (5 bases). The V gene's germline CDR1 is GTSNPN and CDR2 SVGIG (reference sequence). Deletions cut 1 base from V and 4 bases from J, with 11 bases between. The CDR3 loop spans 14 amino acids. CDR3 in amino acids: CAWSGPDSNQPQHF. In DNA form, the CDR3 reads TGTGCCTGGAGTGGCCCAGACAGTAATCAGCCCCAGCATTTT.

The rearrangement joins TRBV10-3 to TRBJ2-5, with D perhaps assigned TRBD1 or TRBD2 (6 bases each). The germline V gene has CDR1 ENHRY and CDR2 SYGVKD. The CDR3 has 15 residues. The ends were cut back, 3 bases at V and 5 bases at J, with 16 bases in the middle. For the CDR3, the DNA is TGTGCCATCAGTGACCCGAGGGGGGCTGGGGAGACCCAGTACTTC. Amino acids: CAISDPRGAGETQYF.

The chain carries TRBV29-1 and TRBJ2-7, with D maybe TRBD2 (5 bases). CDR1 SQVTM and CDR2 ANQGSEA come from the germline V gene. The CDR3 spans 11 residues. Between the trimmed V and J ends, which lost 5 bases and 2 bases, there was a span of 7 bases. The CDR3 DNA is TGCAGCGTTCGGGGTACCTACGAGCAGTACTTC. Its translation: CSVRGTYEQYF.